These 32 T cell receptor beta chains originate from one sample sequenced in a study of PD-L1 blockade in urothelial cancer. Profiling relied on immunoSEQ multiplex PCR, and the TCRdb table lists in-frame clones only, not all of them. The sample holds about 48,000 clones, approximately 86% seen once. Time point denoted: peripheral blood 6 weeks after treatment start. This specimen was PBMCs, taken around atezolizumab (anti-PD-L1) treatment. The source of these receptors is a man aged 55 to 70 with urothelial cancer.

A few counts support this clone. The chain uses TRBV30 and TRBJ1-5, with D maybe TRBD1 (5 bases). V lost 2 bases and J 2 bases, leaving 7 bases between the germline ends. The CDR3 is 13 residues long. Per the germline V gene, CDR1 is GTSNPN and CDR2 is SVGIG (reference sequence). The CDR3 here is CAWSSRGNQPQHF. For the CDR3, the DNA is TGTGCCTGGAGTAGCAGGGGCAATCAGCCCCAGCATTTT.

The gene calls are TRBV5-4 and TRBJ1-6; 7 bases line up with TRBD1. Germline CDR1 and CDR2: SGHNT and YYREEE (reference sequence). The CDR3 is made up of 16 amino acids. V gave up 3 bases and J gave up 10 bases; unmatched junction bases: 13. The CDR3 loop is CASSSTGVRRESPLHF. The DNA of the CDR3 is TGTGCCAGCAGCTCAACAGGGGTCAGACGGGAGTCACCCCTCCACTTT.

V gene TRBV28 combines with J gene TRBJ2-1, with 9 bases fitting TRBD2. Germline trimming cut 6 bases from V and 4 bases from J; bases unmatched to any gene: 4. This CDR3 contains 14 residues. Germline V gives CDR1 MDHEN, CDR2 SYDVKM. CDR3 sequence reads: CASSGAGGYNEQFF. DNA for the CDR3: TGTGCCAGCAGCGGAGCGGGGGGTTACAATGAGCAGTTCTTC. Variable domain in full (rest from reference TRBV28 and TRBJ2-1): DVKVTQSSRYLVKRTGEKVFLECVQDMDHENMFWYRQDPGLGLRLIYFSYDVKMKEKGDIPEGYSVSREKKERFSLILESASTNQTSMYLCASSGAGGYNEQFFGPGTRLTVL.

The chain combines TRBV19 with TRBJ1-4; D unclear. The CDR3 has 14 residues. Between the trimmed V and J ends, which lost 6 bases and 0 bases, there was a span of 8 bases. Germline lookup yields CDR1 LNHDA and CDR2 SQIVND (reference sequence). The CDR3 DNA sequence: TGTGCCAGTAGCCTCAGTGCAACTAATGAAAAACTGTTTTTT. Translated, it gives CASSLSATNEKLFF.

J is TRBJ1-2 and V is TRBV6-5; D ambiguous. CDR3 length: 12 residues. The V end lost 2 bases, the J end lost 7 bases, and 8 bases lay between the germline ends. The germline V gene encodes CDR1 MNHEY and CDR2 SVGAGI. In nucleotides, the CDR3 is TGTGCCAGCAGTTACGAGGGCGGTGGCTACACCTTC. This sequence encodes CASSYEGGGYTF.

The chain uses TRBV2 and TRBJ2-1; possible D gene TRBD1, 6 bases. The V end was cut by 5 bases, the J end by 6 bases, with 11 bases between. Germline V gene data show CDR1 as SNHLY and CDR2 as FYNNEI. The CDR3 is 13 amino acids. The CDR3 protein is CASSIRTVNEQFF. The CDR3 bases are TGTGCCAGCAGTATCCGGACAGTCAATGAGCAGTTCTTC. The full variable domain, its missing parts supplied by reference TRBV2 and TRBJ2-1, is EPEVTQTPSHQVTQMGQEVILRCVPISNHLYFYWYRQILGQKVEFLVSFYNNEISEKSEIFDDQFSVERPDGSNFTLKIRSTKLEDSAMYFCASSIRTVNEQFFGPGTRLTVL.

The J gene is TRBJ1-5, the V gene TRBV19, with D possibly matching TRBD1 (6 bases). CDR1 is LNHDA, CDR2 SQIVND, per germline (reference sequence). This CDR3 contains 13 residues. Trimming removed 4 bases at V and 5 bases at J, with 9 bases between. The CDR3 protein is CASSTYRDQPQHF. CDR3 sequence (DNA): TGTGCCAGTAGTACCTACAGGGATCAGCCCCAGCATTTT. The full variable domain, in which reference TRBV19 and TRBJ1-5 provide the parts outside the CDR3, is DGGITQSPKYLFRKEGQNVTLSCEQNLNHDAMYWYRQDPGQGLRLIYYSQIVNDFQKGDIAEGYSVSREKKESFPLTVTSAQKNPTAFYLCASSTYRDQPQHFGDGTRLSIL.

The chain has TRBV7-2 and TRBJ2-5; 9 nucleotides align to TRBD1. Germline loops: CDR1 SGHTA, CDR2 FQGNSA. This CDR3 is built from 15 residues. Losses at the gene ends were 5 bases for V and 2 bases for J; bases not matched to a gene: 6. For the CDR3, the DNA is TGTGCCAGCAGCCTTACAGGGGGCCTACAAGAGACCCAGTACTTC. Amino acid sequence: CASSLTGGLQETQYF.

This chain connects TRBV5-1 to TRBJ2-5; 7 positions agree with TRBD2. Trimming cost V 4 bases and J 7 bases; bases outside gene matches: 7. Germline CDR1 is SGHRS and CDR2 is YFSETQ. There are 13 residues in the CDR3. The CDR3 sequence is CASSRSGVGTQYF. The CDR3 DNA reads TGCGCCAGCAGCCGAAGCGGGGTGGGGACCCAGTACTTC.

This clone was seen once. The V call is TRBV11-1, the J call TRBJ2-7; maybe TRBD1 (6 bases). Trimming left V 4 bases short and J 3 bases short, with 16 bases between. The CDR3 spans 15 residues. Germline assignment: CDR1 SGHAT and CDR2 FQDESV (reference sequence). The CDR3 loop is CASSSSGAPDYEQYF. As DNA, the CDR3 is TGTGCCAGCAGCTCCTCAGGGGCCCCTGACTACGAGCAGTACTTC.

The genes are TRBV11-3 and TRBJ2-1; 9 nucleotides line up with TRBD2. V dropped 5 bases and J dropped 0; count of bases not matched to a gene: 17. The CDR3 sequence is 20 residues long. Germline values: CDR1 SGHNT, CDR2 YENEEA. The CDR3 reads CASSGLAGAVTGGSYNEQFF. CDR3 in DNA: TGTGCCAGCAGCGGATTAGCGGGGGCAGTGACGGGGGGCTCCTACAATGAGCAGTTCTTC. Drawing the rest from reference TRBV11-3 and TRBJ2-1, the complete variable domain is EAGVVQSPRYKIIEKKQPVAFWCNPISGHNTLYWYLQNLGQGPELLIRYENEEAVDDSQLPKDRFSAERLKGVDSTLKIQPAELGDSAVYLCASSGLAGAVTGGSYNEQFFGPGTRLTVL.

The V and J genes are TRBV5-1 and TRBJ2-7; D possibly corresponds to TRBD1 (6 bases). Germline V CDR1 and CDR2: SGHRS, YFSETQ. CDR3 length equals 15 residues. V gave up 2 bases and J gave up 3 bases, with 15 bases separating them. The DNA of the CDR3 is TGCGCCAGCAGCTTCTCACAGGGACCACACTACGAGCAGTACTTC. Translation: CASSFSQGPHYEQYF. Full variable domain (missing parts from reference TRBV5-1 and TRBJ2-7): KAGVTQTPRYLIKTRGQQVTLSCSPISGHRSVSWYQQTPGQGLQFLFEYFSETQRNKGNFPGRFSGRQFSNSRSEMNVSTLELGDSALYLCASSFSQGPHYEQYFGPGTRLTVT.

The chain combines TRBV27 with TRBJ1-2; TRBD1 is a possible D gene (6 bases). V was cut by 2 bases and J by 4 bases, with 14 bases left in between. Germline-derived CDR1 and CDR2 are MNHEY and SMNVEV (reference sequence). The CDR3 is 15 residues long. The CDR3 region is CASSLEGGGSYGYTF. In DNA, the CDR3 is TGTGCCAGCAGTTTAGAGGGAGGGGGTTCCTATGGCTACACCTTC.

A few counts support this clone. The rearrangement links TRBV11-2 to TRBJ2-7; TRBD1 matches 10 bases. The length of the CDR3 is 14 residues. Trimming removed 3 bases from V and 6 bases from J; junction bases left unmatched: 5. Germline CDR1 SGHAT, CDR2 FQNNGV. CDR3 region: CASSFGTGVPEQYF. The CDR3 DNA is TGTGCCAGCAGCTTCGGGACAGGGGTTCCCGAGCAGTACTTC. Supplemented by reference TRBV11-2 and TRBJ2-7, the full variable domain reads EAGVAQSPRYKIIEKRQSVAFWCNPISGHATLYWYQQILGQGPKLLIQFQNNGVVDDSQLPKDRFSAERLKGVDSTLKIQPAKLEDSAVYLCASSFGTGVPEQYFGPGTRLTVT.

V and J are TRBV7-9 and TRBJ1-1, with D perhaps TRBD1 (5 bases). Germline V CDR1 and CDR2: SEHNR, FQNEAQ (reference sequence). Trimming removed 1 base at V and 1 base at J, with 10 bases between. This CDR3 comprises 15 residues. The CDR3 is CASSLGGGTNTEAFF. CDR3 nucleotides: TGTGCCAGCAGCTTAGGTGGAGGGACGAACACTGAAGCTTTCTTT. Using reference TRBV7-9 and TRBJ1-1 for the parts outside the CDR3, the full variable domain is DTGVSQNPRHKITKRGQNVTFRCDPISEHNRLYWYRQTLGQGPEFLTYFQNEAQLEKSRLLSDRFSAERPKGSFSTLEIQRTEQGDSAMYLCASSLGGGTNTEAFFGQGTRLTVV.

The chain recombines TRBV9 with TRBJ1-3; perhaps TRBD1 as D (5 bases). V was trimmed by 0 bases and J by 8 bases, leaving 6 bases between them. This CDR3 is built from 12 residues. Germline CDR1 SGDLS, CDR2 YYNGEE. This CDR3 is CASSVGGDTIYF. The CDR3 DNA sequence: TGTGCCAGCAGCGTAGGGGGGGACACCATATATTTT.

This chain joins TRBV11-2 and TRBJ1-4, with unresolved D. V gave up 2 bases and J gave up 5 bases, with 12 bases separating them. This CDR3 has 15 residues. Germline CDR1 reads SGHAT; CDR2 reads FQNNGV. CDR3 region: CASSLLGSRNEKLFF. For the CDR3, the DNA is TGTGCCAGCAGCTTATTGGGCAGTCGCAATGAAAAACTGTTTTTT.

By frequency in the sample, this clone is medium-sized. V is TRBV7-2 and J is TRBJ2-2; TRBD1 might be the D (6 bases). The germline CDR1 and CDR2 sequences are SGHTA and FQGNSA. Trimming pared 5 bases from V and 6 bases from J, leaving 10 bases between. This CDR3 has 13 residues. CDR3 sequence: CASSRGGSGELFF. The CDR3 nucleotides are TGTGCCAGCAGCCGTGGGGGCTCCGGGGAGCTGTTTTTT.

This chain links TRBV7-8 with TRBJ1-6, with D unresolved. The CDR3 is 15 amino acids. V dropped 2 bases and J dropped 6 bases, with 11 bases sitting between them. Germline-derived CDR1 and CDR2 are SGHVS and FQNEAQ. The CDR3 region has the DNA TGTGCCAGCAGCTTAAACAGAGAGCCTAATTCACCCCTCCACTTT. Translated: CASSLNREPNSPLHF.

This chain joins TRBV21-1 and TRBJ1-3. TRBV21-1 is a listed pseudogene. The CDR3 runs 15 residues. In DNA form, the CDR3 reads TGTGCCAGCAGCAGATCAGAGGCCTCTGGAAACACCATATATTTT. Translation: CASSRSEASGNTIYF.

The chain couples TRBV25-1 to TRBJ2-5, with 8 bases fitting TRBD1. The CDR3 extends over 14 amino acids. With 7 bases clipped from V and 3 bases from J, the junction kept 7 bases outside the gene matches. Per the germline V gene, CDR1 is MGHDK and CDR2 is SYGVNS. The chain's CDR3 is CASTQDRAEETQYF. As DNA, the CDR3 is TGTGCCAGCACACAGGACAGGGCAGAAGAGACCCAGTACTTC.

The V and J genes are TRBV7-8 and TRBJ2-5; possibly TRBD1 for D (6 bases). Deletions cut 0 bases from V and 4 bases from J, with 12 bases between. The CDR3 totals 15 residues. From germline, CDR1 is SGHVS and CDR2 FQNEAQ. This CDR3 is CASSLAGALGETQYF. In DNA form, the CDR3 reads TGTGCCAGCAGCTTAGCGGGGGCCCTTGGAGAGACCCAGTACTTC.

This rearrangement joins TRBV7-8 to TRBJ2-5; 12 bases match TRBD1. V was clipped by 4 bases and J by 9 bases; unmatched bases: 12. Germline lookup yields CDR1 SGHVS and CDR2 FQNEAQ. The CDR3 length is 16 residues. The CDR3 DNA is TGTGCCAGCAGCTCCGACCGGGACAGGGGGCGAAAGGCCCAGTACTTC. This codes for CASSSDRDRGRKAQYF.

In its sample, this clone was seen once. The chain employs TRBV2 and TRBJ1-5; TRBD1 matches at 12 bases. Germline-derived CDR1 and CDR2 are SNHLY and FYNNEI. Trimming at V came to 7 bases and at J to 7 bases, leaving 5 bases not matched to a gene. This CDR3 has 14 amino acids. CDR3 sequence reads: CASTGTGGRQPQHF. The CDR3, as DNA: TGTGCCAGCACTGGGACAGGGGGCCGGCAGCCCCAGCATTTT.

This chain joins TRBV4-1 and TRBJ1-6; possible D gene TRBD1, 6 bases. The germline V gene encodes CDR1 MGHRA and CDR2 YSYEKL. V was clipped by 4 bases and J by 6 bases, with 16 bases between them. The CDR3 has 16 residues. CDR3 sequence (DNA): TGCGCCAGCAGCCGAAACAGGGTAATAATTAATTCACCCCTCCACTTT. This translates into CASSRNRVIINSPLHF.

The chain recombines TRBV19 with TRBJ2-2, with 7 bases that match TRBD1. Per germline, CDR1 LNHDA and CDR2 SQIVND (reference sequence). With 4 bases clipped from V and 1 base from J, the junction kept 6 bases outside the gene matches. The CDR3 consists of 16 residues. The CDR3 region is CASSTQGLRNTGELFF. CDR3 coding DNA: TGTGCCAGTAGTACACAGGGGCTTAGGAACACCGGGGAGCTGTTTTTT. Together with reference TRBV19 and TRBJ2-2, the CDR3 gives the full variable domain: DGGITQSPKYLFRKEGQNVTLSCEQNLNHDAMYWYRQDPGQGLRLIYYSQIVNDFQKGDIAEGYSVSREKKESFPLTVTSAQKNPTAFYLCASSTQGLRNTGELFFGEGSRLTVL.

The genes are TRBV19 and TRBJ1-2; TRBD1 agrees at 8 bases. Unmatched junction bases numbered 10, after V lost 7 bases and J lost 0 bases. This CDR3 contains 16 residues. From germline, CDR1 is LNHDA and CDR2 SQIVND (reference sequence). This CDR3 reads CASNGRQGRSNYGYTF. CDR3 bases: TGTGCCAGTAACGGCCGACAGGGGAGATCTAACTATGGCTACACCTTC.

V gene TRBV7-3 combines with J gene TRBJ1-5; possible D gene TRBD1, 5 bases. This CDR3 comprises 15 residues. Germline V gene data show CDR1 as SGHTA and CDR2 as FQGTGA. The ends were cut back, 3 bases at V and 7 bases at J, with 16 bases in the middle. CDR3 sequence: CASSFPWGGWQPQHF. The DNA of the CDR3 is TGTGCCAGCAGCTTCCCCTGGGGGGGTTGGCAGCCCCAGCATTTT.

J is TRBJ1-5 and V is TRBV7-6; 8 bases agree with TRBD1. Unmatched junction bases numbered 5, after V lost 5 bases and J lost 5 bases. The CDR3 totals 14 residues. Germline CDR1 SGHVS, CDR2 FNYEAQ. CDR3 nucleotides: TGTGCCAGCAGCACCGGGACAGGATATCAGCCCCAGCATTTT. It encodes CASSTGTGYQPQHF. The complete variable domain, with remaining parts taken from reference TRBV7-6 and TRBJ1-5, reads GAGVSQSPRYKVTKRGQDVALRCDPISGHVSLYWYRQALGQGPEFLTYFNYEAQQDKSGLPNDRFSAERPEGSISTLTIQRTEQRDSAMYRCASSTGTGYQPQHFGDGTRLSIL.

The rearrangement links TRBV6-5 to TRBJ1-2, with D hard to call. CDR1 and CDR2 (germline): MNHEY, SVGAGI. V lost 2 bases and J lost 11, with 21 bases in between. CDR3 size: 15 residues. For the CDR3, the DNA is TGTGCCAGCAGTTACGAGCTGGGAGTCTTTATGCGGTACACCTTC. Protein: CASSYELGVFMRYTF.

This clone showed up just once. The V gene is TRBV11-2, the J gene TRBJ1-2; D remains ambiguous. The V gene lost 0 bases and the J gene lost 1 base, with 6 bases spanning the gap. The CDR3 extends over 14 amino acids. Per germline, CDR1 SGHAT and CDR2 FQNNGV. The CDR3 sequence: CASSLDRFNYGYTF. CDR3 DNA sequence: TGTGCCAGCAGCTTAGACAGATTTAACTATGGCTACACCTTC. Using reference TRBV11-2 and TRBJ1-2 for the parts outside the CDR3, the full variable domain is EAGVAQSPRYKIIEKRQSVAFWCNPISGHATLYWYQQILGQGPKLLIQFQNNGVVDDSQLPKDRFSAERLKGVDSTLKIQPAKLEDSAVYLCASSLDRFNYGYTFGSGTRLTVV.

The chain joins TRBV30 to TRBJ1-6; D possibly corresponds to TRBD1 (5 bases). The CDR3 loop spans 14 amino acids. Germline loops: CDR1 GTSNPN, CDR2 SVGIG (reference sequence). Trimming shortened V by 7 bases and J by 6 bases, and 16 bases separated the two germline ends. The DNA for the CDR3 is TGTGCCTTCGGCGGGACCTGGGGTAATTCACCCCTCCACTTT. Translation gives CAFGGTWGNSPLHF.